Shown below are 13 T cell receptor beta chains from a single sample sequenced in a study of preoperative IRX-2 immunotherapy in early breast cancer. The treatment is: preoperative locoregional IRX-2 cytokine immunotherapy. Sequencing was performed with immunoSEQ multiplex PCR; in TCRdb, only in-frame clones are kept and a portion is missing. This repertoire shows roughly 5,700 clones, around 73% found once; its top ten account for 14%. Specimen: tumor tissue, collected before IRX-2 immunotherapy. The receptors were sampled from a human donor with breast cancer.

J is TRBJ2-2 and V is TRBV10-2; TRBD2 agrees at 10 bases. The CDR3 is 16 residues long. Germline V gene data show CDR1 as WSHSY and CDR2 as SAAADI. With 5 bases clipped from V and 1 base from J, the junction kept 4 bases outside the gene matches. The CDR3 sequence is CASSLLAGKNTGELFF. The CDR3 DNA reads TGCGCCAGCAGTCTACTAGCGGGGAAGAACACCGGGGAGCTGTTTTTT.

The rearrangement joins TRBV28 to TRBJ2-2; 13 bases align to TRBD2. The CDR3 is 16 amino acids. Unmatched junction bases numbered 7, after V lost 6 bases and J lost 6 bases. Germline V gene data show CDR1 as MDHEN and CDR2 as SYDVKM. CDR3 bases: TGTGCCAGCAGACGGACTAGCGGGAGTGAGGCCGGGGAGCTGTTTTTT. Translating it yields CASRRTSGSEAGELFF.

The chain recombines TRBV30 with TRBJ2-7; maybe TRBD1 (6 bases). The CDR3 loop spans 13 amino acids. Germline V lookup: CDR1 GTSNPN, CDR2 SVGIG (reference sequence). V lost 5 bases to trimming and J lost 7 bases, with 18 bases between them. The CDR3 DNA sequence: TGTGCCTGGGCGAGGGGGACCTTCGGTGAGCAGTACTTC. It specifies CAWARGTFGEQYF.

The rearrangement uses TRBV19 and TRBJ2-5; perhaps TRBD1 as D (6 bases). In germline, CDR1 is LNHDA, CDR2 SQIVND (reference sequence). Trimming removed 1 base from V and 2 bases from J, with 17 bases in between. CDR3 length: 17 amino acids. The CDR3 sequence: CASSIGTARGPQETQYF. CDR3 bases: TGTGCCAGTAGTATAGGGACAGCCCGGGGACCACAAGAGACCCAGTACTTC.

The V and J genes are TRBV4-1 and TRBJ2-2; 7 nucleotides align to TRBD1. Unmatched junction bases numbered 12, after V lost 8 bases and J lost 0 bases. The CDR3 is 17 amino acids. Germline V gives CDR1 MGHRA, CDR2 YSYEKL. The CDR3 here is CASFKGAGGPNTGELFF. The DNA of the CDR3 is TGCGCCAGCTTCAAGGGGGCTGGCGGGCCGAACACCGGGGAGCTGTTTTTT.

V gene TRBV7-1 combines with J gene TRBJ1-3; D gene uncertain. TRBV7-1 is annotated as an ORF whose role is uncertain. The V end was cut by 6 bases, the J end by 0 bases, with 12 bases between. This CDR3 has 15 amino acids. The CDR3 is CASRRTQSSGNTIYF. The DNA for the CDR3 is TGTGCCAGCAGAAGGACCCAGAGCTCTGGAAACACCATATATTTT.

The chain joins TRBV12-5 to TRBJ1-4; weak D call: TRBD1 (5 bases). The CDR3 runs 15 residues. CDR1 and CDR2 (germline): LGHNT, FRNRAP. The CDR3 DNA reads as TGTGCCAGCACCCTCCGCGGGGGAACTAATGAAAAACTGTTTTTT. Translation: CASTLRGGTNEKLFF.

The rearrangement uses TRBV11-3 and TRBJ1-5, with TRBD1 as a possible D gene (6 bases). Germline values: CDR1 SGHNT, CDR2 YENEEA. V gave up 3 bases and J gave up 4 bases, with 10 bases separating them. This CDR3 comprises 14 residues. CDR3: CASSLQGWNQPQHF. CDR3 nucleotide sequence: TGTGCCAGCAGCTTGCAGGGGTGGAATCAGCCCCAGCATTTT.

Here the CDR3 DNA reads TGTGCCAGCAGTGAGGGGGCGGCAACCGGAACAGATACGCAGTATTTT. It encodes CASSEGAATGTDTQYF. The chain carries TRBV6-4 and TRBJ2-3, with a tentative D call TRBD1 (6 bases). V lost 3 bases and J lost 3, with 16 bases in between. Germline CDR1 and CDR2: MRHNA and SNTAGT. The length of the CDR3 is 16 residues.

The chain combines TRBV5-1 with TRBJ2-1; TRBD1 aligns across 7 bases. Germline V lookup: CDR1 SGHRS, CDR2 YFSETQ. This CDR3 comprises 15 residues. V lost 4 bases, J lost 0 bases, and 4 bases stayed unmatched. In nucleotides, the CDR3 is TGCGCCAGCAGCCCGGACAGGAGCTCCTACAATGAGCAGTTCTTC. Residues: CASSPDRSSYNEQFF.

A few counts support this clone. The chain couples TRBV19 to TRBJ1-2; no clear D. This CDR3 has 15 residues. CDR1 is LNHDA and CDR2 is SQIVND in the germline V gene (reference sequence). Trimming cost V 6 bases and J 4 bases, with 18 bases left between them. The CDR3 nucleotides read TGTGCCAGTAGGAATCCCAGTAACACCTTCTATGGCTACACCTTC. This codes for CASRNPSNTFYGYTF.

V usage is TRBV11-3 and J usage is TRBJ2-3; D ambiguous. From germline, CDR1 is SGHNT and CDR2 YENEEA. V was pared by 5 bases and J by 4 bases, with 19 bases between. This CDR3 has 16 amino acids. CDR3 sequence: CASSKPPRLGADTQYF. The DNA of the CDR3 is TGTGCCAGCAGCAAACCTCCTCGCCTTGGGGCAGATACGCAGTATTTT.

The chain is built from TRBV5-1 and TRBJ1-5, with D possibly matching TRBD1 (5 bases). V was cut by 0 bases and J by 0 bases, with 7 bases left in between. Germline V gene lookup returns CDR1 SGHRS and CDR2 YFSETQ. This CDR3 has 15 residues. CDR3 amino acids: CASSLGGYSNQPQHF. CDR3 sequence (DNA): TGCGCCAGCAGCTTGGGGGGCTATAGCAATCAGCCCCAGCATTTT. The whole variable domain, filled in from reference TRBV5-1 and TRBJ1-5, reads KAGVTQTPRYLIKTRGQQVTLSCSPISGHRSVSWYQQTPGQGLQFLFEYFSETQRNKGNFPGRFSGRQFSNSRSEMNVSTLELGDSALYLCASSLGGYSNQPQHFGDGTRLSIL.